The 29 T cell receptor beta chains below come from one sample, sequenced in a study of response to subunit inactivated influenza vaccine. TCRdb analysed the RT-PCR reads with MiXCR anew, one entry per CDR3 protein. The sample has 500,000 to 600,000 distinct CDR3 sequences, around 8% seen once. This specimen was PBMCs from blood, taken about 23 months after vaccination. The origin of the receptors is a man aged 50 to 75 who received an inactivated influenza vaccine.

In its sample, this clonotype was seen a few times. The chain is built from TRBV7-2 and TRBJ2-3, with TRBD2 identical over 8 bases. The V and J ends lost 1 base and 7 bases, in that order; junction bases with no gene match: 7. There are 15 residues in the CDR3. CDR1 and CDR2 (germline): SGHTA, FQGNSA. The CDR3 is CASSLEGGGKHTQYF. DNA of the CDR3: TGTGCCAGCAGCTTAGAAGGCGGGGGGAAACATACGCAGTATTTT.

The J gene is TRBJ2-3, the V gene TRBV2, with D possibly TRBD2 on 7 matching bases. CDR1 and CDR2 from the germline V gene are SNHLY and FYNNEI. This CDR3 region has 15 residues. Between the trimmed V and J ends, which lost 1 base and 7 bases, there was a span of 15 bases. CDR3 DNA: TGTGCCAGCAGTGAAGATAGGCGGGGGCCACATACGCAGTATTTT. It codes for CASSEDRRGPHTQYF.

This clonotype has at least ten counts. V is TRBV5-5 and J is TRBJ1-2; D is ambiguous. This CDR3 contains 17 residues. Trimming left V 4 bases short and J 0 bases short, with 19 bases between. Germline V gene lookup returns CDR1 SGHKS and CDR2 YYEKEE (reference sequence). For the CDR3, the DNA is TGTGCCAGCAGCCCAGGAGCAGCTATCCCAGCTAACTATGGCTACACCTTC. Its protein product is CASSPGAAIPANYGYTF.

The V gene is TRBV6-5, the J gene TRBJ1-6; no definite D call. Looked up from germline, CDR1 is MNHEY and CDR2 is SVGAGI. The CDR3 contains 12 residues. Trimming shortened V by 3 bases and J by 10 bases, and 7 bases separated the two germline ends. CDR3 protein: CASSYGRSPLHF. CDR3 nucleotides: TGTGCCAGCAGTTATGGGCGATCACCCCTCCACTTT.

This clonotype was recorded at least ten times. CDR3 DNA: TGTGCCAGCAGCCAGGGACAGGACTATGGCTACACCTTC. Residues: CASSQGQDYGYTF. The chain has TRBV28 and TRBJ1-2, with 8 bases lining up with TRBD1. After removal of 6 bases from V and 3 bases from J, the junction contained 3 bases not matched to a gene. The CDR3 spans 13 residues. Looked up from germline, CDR1 is MDHEN and CDR2 is SYDVKM.

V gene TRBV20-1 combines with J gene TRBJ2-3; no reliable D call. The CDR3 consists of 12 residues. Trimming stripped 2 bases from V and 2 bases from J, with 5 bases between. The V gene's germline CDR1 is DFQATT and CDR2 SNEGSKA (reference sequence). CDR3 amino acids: CSARLDTDTQYF. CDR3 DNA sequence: TGCAGTGCTAGATTGGACACAGATACGCAGTATTTT.

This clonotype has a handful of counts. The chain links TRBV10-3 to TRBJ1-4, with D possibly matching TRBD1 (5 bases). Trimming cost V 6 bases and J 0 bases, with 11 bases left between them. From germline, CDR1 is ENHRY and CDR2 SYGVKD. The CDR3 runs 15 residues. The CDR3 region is CAISDGAATNEKLFF. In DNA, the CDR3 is TGTGCCATCAGCGACGGGGCAGCAACTAATGAAAAACTGTTTTTT.

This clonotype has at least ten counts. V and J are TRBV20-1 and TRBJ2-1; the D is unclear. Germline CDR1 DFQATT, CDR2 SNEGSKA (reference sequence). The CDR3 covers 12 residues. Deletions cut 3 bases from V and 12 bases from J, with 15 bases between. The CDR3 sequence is CSASGFGEWQFF. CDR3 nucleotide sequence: TGCAGTGCTAGTGGGTTTGGGGAATGGCAGTTCTTC.

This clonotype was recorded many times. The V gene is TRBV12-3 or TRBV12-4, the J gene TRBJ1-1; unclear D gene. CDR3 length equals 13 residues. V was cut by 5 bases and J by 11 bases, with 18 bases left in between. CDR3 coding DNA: TGTGCCAGCAGTGGGGAGGGTAAAGGAGCGGCTTTCTTT. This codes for CASSGEGKGAAFF.

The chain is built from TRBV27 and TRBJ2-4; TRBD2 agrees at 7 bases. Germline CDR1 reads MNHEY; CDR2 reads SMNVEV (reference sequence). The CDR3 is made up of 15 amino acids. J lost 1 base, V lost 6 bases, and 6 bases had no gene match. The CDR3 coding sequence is TGTGCCAGCAGCCCTCTGGGGGGGGCCAAAAACATTCAGTACTTC. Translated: CASSPLGGAKNIQYF.

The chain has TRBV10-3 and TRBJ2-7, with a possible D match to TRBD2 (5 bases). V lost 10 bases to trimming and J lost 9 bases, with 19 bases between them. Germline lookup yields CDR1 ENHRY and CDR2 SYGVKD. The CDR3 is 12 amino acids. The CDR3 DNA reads TGTGCCACCAAAGACCCGGGATTGGGGCAGTACTTC. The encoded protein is CATKDPGLGQYF.

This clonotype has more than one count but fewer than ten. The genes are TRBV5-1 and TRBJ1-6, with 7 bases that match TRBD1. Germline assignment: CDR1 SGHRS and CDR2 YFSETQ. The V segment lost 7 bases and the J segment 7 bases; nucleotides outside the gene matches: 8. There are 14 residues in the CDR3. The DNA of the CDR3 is TGCGCCAGCTGGGAGGGGGCAACCAATTCACCCCTCCACTTT. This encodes CASWEGATNSPLHF.

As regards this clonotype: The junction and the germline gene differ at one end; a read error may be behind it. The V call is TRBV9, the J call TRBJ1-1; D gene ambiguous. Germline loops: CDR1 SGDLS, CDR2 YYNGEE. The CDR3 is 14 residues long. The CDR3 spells CASRVGVSYTEAFF. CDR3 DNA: TGTGCCAGCAGGGTAGGAGTCAGCTACACTGAAGCTTTCTTT.

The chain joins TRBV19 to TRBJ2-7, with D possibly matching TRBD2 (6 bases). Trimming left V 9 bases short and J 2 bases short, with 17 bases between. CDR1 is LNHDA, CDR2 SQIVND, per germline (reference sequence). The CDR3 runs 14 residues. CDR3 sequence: CASNPGTATYEQYF. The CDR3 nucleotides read TGTGCCAGCAACCCCGGGACTGCGACCTACGAGCAGTACTTC.

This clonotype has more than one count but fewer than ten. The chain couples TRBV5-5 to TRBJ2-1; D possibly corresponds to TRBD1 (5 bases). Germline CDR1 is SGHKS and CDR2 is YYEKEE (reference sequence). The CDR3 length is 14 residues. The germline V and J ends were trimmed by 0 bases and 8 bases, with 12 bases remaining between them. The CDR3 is CASSLGRVPDEQFF. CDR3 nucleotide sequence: TGTGCCAGCAGCTTGGGCAGGGTCCCCGATGAGCAGTTCTTC. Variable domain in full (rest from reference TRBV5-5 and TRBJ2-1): DAGVTQSPTHLIKTRGQQVTLRCSPISGHKSVSWYQQVLGQGPQFIFQYYEKEERGRGNFPDRFSARQFPNYSSELNVNALLLGDSALYLCASSLGRVPDEQFFGPGTRLTVL.

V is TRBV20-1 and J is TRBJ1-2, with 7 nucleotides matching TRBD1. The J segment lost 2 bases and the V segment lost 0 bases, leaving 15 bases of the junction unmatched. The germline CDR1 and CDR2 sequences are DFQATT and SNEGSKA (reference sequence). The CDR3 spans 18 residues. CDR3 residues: CSARDRVTGRLLNYGYTF. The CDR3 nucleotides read TGCAGTGCTAGAGATCGGGTGACAGGGAGACTTCTGAACTATGGCTACACCTTC.

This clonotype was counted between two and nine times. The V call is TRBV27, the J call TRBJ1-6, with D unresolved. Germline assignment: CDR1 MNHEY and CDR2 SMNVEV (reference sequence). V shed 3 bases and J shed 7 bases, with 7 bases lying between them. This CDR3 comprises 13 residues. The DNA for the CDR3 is TGTGCCAGCAGTTTCGGTCCCAATTCACCCCTCCACTTT. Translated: CASSFGPNSPLHF.

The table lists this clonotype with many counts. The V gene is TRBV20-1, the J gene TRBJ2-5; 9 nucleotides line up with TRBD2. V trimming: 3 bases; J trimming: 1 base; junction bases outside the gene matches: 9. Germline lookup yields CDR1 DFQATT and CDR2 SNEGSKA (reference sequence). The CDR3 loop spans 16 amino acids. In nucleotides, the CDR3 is TGCAGTGCTAGGTCTAGCGGGATAGGGACCCAAGAGACCCAGTACTTC. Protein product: CSARSSGIGTQETQYF.

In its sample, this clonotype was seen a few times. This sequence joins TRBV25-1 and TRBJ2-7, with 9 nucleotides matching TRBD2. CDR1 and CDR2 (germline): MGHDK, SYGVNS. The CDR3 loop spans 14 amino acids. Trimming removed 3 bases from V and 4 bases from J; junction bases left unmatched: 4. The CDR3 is CASSDLAGVYEQYF. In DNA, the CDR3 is TGTGCCAGCAGTGATTTAGCGGGAGTGTACGAGCAGTACTTC.

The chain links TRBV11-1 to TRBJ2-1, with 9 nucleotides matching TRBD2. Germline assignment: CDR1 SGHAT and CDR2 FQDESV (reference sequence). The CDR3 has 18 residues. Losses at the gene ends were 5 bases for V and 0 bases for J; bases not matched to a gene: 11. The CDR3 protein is CASSPHSGRPLSYNEQFF. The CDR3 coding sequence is TGTGCCAGCAGCCCCCATAGCGGGAGACCTCTCTCCTACAATGAGCAGTTCTTC.

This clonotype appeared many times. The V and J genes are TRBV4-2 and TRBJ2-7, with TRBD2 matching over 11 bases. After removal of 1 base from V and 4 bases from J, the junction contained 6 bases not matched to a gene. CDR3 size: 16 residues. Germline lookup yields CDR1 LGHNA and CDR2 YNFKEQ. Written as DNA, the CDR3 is TGTGCCAGCAGCCAAGGGGGTCTAGCGGGAGGTTACGAGCAGTACTTC. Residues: CASSQGGLAGGYEQYF.

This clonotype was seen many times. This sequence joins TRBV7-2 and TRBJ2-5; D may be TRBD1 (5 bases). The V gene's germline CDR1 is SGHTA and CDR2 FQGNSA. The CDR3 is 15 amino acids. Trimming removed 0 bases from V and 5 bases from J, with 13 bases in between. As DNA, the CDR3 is TGTGCCAGCAGCTTAGCCGCTAGGGGCCGCGAGACCCAGTACTTC. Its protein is CASSLAARGRETQYF.

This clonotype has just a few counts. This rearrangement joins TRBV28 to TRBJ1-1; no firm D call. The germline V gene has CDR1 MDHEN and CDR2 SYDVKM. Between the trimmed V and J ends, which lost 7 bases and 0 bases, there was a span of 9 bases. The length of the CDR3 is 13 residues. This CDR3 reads CASKSGMNTEAFF. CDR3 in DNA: TGTGCCAGCAAGTCTGGGATGAACACTGAAGCTTTCTTT. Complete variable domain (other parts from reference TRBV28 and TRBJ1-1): DVKVTQSSRYLVKRTGEKVFLECVQDMDHENMFWYRQDPGLGLRLIYFSYDVKMKEKGDIPEGYSVSREKKERFSLILESASTNQTSMYLCASKSGMNTEAFFGQGTRLTVV.

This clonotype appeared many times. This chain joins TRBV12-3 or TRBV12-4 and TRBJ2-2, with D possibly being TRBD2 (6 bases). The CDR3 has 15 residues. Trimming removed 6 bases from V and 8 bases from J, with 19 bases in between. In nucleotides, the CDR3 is TGTGCCAGCAGCCCCCCGAGGGGAGGAATTGGGGAGCTGTTTTTT. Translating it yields CASSPPRGGIGELFF.

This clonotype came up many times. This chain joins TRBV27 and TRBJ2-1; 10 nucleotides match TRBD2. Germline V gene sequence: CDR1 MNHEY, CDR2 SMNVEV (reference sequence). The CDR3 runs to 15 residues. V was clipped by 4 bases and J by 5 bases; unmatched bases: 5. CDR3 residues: CASSYGTSANNEQFF. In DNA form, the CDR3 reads TGTGCCAGCAGTTACGGGACTAGCGCAAACAATGAGCAGTTCTTC.

This CDR3 reads CASSLPPFHRDGGNEQFF. The CDR3 DNA reads as TGTGCCAGCAGTCTCCCCCCTTTCCACAGGGACGGTGGGAATGAGCAGTTCTTC. The chain employs TRBV11-2 and TRBJ2-1, with a tentative D call TRBD1 (6 bases). V lost 6 bases to trimming and J lost 7 bases, with 28 bases between them. Per germline, CDR1 SGHAT and CDR2 FQNNGV. The CDR3 loop spans 18 amino acids.

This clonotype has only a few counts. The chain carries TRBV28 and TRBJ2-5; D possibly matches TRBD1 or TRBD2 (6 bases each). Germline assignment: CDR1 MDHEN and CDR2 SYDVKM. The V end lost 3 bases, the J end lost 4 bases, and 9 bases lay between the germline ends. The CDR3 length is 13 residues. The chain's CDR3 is CASSFKGGETQYF. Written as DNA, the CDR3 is TGTGCCAGCAGTTTTAAGGGGGGAGAGACCCAGTACTTC.

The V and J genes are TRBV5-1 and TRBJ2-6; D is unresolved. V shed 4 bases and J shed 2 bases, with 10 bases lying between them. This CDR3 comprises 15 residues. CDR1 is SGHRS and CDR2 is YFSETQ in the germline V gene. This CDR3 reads CASSIPRTGANVLTF. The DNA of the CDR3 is TGCGCCAGCAGCATCCCGAGGACTGGGGCCAACGTCCTGACTTTC.

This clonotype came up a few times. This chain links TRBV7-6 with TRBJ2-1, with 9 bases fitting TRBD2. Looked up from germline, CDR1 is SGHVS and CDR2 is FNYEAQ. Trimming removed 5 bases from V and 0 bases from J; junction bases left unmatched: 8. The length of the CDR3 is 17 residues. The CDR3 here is CASSQNRGLASYNEQFF. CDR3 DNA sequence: TGTGCCAGCAGCCAGAACAGGGGACTAGCCTCCTACAATGAGCAGTTCTTC.